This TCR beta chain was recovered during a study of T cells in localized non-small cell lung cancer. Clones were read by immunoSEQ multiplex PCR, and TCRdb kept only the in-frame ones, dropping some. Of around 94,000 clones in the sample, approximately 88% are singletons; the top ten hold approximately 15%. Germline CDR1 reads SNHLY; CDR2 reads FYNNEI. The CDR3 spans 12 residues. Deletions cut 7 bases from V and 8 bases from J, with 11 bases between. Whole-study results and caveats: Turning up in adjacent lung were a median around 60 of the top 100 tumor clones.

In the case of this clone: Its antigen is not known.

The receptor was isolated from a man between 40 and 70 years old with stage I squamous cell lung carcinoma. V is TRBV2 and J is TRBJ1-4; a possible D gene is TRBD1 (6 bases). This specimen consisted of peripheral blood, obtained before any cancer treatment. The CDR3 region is CASKTDSEKLFF. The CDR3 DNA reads TGTGCCAGCAAAACGGACAGCGAAAAACTGTTTTTT.